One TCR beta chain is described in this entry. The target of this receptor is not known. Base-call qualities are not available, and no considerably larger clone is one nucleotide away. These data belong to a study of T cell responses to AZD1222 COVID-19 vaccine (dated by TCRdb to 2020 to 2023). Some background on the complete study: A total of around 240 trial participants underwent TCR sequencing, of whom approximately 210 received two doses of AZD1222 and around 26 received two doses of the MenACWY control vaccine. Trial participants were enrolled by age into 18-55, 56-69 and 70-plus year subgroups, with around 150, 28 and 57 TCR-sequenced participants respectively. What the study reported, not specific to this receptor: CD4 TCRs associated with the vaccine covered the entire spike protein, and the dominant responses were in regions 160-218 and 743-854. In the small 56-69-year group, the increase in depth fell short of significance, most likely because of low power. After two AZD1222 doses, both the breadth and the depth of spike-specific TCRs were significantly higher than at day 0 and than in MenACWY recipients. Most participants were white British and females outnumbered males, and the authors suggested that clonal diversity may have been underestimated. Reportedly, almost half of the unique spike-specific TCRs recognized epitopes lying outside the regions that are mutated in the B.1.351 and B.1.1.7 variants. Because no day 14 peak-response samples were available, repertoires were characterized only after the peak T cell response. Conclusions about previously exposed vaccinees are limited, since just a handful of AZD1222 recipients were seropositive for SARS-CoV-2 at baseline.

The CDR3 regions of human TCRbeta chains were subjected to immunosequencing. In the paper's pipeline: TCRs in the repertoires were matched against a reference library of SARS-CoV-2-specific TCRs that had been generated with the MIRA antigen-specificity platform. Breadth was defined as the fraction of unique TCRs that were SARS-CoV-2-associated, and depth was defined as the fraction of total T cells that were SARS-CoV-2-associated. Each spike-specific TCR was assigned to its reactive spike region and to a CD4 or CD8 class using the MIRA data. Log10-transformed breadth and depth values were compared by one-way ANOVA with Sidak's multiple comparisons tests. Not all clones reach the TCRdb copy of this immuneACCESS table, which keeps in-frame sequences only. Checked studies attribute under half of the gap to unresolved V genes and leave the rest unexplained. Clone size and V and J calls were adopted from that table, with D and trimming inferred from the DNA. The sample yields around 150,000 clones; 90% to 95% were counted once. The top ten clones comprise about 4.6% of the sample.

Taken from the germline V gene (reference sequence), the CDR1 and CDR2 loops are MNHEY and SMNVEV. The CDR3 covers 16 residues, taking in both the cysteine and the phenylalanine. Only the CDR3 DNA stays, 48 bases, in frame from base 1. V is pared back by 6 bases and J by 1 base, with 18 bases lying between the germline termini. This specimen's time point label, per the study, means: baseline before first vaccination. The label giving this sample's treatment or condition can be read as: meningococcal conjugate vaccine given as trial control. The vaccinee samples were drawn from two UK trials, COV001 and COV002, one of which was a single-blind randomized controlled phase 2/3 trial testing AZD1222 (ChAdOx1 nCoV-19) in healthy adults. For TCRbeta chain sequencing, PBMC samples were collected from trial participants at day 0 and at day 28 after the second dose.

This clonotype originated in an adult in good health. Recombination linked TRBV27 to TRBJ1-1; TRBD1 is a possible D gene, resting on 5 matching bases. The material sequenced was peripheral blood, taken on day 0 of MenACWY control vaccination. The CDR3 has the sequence CASSPSWGLPNTEAFF. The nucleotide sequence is TGTGCCAGCAGCCCATCCTGGGGACTGCCGAACACTGAAGCTTTCTTT.